These 22 T cell receptor beta chains share one sample of origin, sequenced in a study of T cells in Graves' hyperthyroidism and ophthalmopathy. There were TCR beta CDR3 regions amplified from RNA transcripts. Initially, a first-round RT-PCR of the TCR CDR3 employed the HTBI primer set. TCRdb reanalysed the multiplex PCR reads using MiXCR and keeps one entry per CDR3 protein. The data show 350,000 to 400,000 distinct CDR3 sequences, over 15% seen once. The material sequenced was blood. The receptors derive from a woman between 18 and 29 years old with Graves' hyperthyroidism.

The rearrangement uses TRBV28 and TRBJ2-7; D not resolved. Germline loops: CDR1 MDHEN, CDR2 SYDVKM. Between the trimmed V and J ends, which lost 4 bases and 6 bases, there was a span of 10 bases. This CDR3 has 12 residues. The CDR3 loop reads CASSYPVGEQYF. The CDR3 bases are TGTGCCAGCAGTTACCCGGTGGGCGAGCAGTACTTC.

A few counts support this clonotype. V and J are TRBV20-1 and TRBJ2-2; D possibly corresponds to TRBD1 (6 bases). CDR3 length equals 15 residues. V lost 2 bases and J 3 bases, leaving 13 bases between the germline ends. The germline gives CDR1 DFQATT, CDR2 SNEGSKA (reference sequence). The CDR3, as DNA: TGCAGTGCTAGATACGTAAACAGGGACACCGGGGAGCTGTTTTTT. Translation gives CSARYVNRDTGELFF.

The sample holds many counts of this clonotype. This chain uses TRBV28 with TRBJ1-3, with unresolved D. In germline, CDR1 is MDHEN, CDR2 SYDVKM. The CDR3 covers 12 residues. The ends were cut back, 6 bases at V and 10 bases at J, with 13 bases in the middle. The CDR3 region has the DNA TGTGCCAGCAGCGACCATTCGTTAACCATATATTTT. It encodes CASSDHSLTIYF.

This clonotype occurred many times. The chain has TRBV10-3 and TRBJ2-7, with D uncertain. This CDR3 has 15 amino acids. Trimming stripped 7 bases from V and 5 bases from J, with 21 bases between. Per the germline V gene, CDR1 is ENHRY and CDR2 is SYGVKD. This CDR3 is CAITTEGPTTNEQYF. The CDR3 DNA is TGTGCCATCACCACGGAAGGGCCAACAACCAACGAGCAGTACTTC.

The gene calls are TRBV6-5 and TRBJ2-7; D remains unclear. V was cut by 2 bases and J by 2 bases, with 7 bases left in between. The CDR3 consists of 13 residues. The germline V gene encodes CDR1 MNHEY and CDR2 SVGAGI. The CDR3 sequence is CASSYGNPYEQYF. The CDR3 bases are TGTGCCAGCAGTTACGGCAACCCCTACGAGCAGTACTTC.

The chain couples TRBV25-1 to TRBJ1-1; D is perhaps TRBD1 (6 bases). The CDR3 loop spans 14 amino acids. Germline V gives CDR1 MGHDK, CDR2 SYGVNS. The V end was cut by 6 bases, the J end by 9 bases, with 20 bases between. The CDR3 region has the DNA TGTGCCAGCAGCGAACAACCGGGACAAAATAAAGCTTTCTTT. Its translation is CASSEQPGQNKAFF. Based on the CDR3 plus reference TRBV25-1 and TRBJ1-1, the full variable domain is EADIYQTPRYLVIGTGKKITLECSQTMGHDKMYWYQQDPGMELHLIHYSYGVNSTEKGDLSSESTVSRIRTEHFPLTLESARPSHTSQYLCASSEQPGQNKAFFGQGTRLTVV.

A note on this clonotype: This may stem from a read error, because a much larger clone lies one nucleotide away. The J gene is TRBJ1-1, the V gene TRBV5-1, with D unresolved. The CDR3 runs 16 residues. Looked up from germline, CDR1 is SGHRS and CDR2 is YFSETQ. The CDR3 is CANSSRPLSLNTEAFF. As DNA, the CDR3 is TGCGCCAACAGCTCCCGACCGCTGTCCCTGAACACTGAAGCTTTCTTT.

This clonotype showed up just once. This chain joins TRBV12-3 or TRBV12-4 and TRBJ2-7, with 7 bases fitting TRBD2. The CDR3 runs to 14 residues. With 6 bases clipped from V and 4 bases from J, the junction kept 9 bases outside the gene matches. The CDR3 loop reads CASRPSWGGYEQYF. In nucleotides, the CDR3 is TGTGCCAGCAGGCCAAGTTGGGGAGGGTACGAGCAGTACTTC.

There are many counts of this clonotype. This chain uses TRBV12-3 or TRBV12-4 with TRBJ2-7; no reliable D call. Trimming left V 5 bases short and J 5 bases short, with 7 bases between. This CDR3 is 11 amino acids long. Here the CDR3 DNA reads TGTGCCAGCAGTGTAACCAACGAGCAGTACTTC. This gives the protein CASSVTNEQYF.

In its sample, this clonotype was seen many times. The J gene is TRBJ1-1, the V gene TRBV7-8; possible D gene TRBD1, 6 bases. Germline V CDR1 and CDR2: SGHVS, FQNEAQ. The CDR3 contains 15 residues. With 0 bases removed from V and 3 bases from J, the gap between germline ends came to 11 bases. The CDR3 DNA reads as TGTGCCAGCAGCTTAGCGGGGAGGGGGTACACTGAAGCTTTCTTT. It yields the protein CASSLAGRGYTEAFF.

This clonotype has a count of ten or more. The chain employs TRBV11-2 and TRBJ2-2, with D possibly matching TRBD2 (5 bases). V lost 2 bases to trimming and J lost 3 bases, with 16 bases between them. CDR1 is SGHAT and CDR2 is FQNNGV in the germline V gene. The CDR3 extends over 17 amino acids. The CDR3 protein is CASSLLYGVRDTGELFF. Here the CDR3 DNA reads TGTGCCAGCAGCTTACTGTACGGGGTCCGGGACACCGGGGAGCTGTTTTTT. Drawing the rest from reference TRBV11-2 and TRBJ2-2, the complete variable domain is EAGVAQSPRYKIIEKRQSVAFWCNPISGHATLYWYQQILGQGPKLLIQFQNNGVVDDSQLPKDRFSAERLKGVDSTLKIQPAKLEDSAVYLCASSLLYGVRDTGELFFGEGSRLTVL.

The sample holds one count of this clonotype. The rearrangement uses TRBV18 and TRBJ1-5, with a possible D match to TRBD1 (5 bases). V lost 3 bases and J lost 3, with 12 bases in between. Germline loops: CDR1 KGHSH, CDR2 LQKENI. The CDR3 loop spans 15 amino acids. Written as DNA, the CDR3 is TGTGCCAGCTCACCGACCGGGACGGACAATCAGCCCCAGCATTTT. Its protein is CASSPTGTDNQPQHF.

This clonotype was seen at least ten times. The chain combines TRBV24-1 with TRBJ2-2; TRBD1 might be the D (7 bases). Germline CDR1 reads KGHDR; CDR2 reads SFDVKD. The CDR3 has 14 amino acids. The V end lost 7 bases, the J end lost 5 bases, and 13 bases lay between the germline ends. CDR3 loop: CATRATGRTGELFF. In DNA, the CDR3 is TGTGCCACCAGAGCGACAGGGAGGACCGGGGAGCTGTTTTTT.

This clonotype was seen many times. The CDR3 protein is CASKGLDGGAPYEQYF. In nucleotides, the CDR3 is TGTGCCAGCAAAGGCCTCGACGGGGGGGCCCCCTACGAGCAGTACTTC. J is TRBJ2-7 and V is TRBV6-1; 8 positions match TRBD2. Germline V lookup: CDR1 MNHNS, CDR2 SASEGT. J lost 2 bases, V lost 7 bases, and 13 bases had no gene match. CDR3 length: 16 residues.

This clonotype was recorded a few times. The rearrangement links TRBV20-1 to TRBJ2-5, with D perhaps TRBD1 (5 bases). CDR3 length: 13 residues. V shed 5 bases and J shed 7 bases, with 17 bases lying between them. Germline lookup yields CDR1 DFQATT and CDR2 SNEGSKA (reference sequence). The CDR3 loop is CSAAQRGLPTQYF. For the CDR3, the DNA is TGCAGTGCTGCCCAAAGGGGCCTTCCGACCCAGTACTTC.

This clonotype has at least ten counts. The chain is built from TRBV12-3 or TRBV12-4 and TRBJ2-5; TRBD1 might be the D (5 bases). The CDR3 extends over 15 amino acids. V was cut by 1 base and J by 1 base, with 10 bases left in between. CDR3 sequence reads: CASSLGSTVQETQYF. The CDR3 DNA reads as TGTGCCAGCAGTTTAGGGTCGACAGTCCAAGAGACCCAGTACTTC.

This clonotype was seen many times. This sequence joins TRBV9 and TRBJ2-5, with TRBD1 matching over 7 bases. The CDR3 is 14 amino acids. Germline V lookup: CDR1 SGDLS, CDR2 YYNGEE. The junction had 2 bases not matched to a gene; V was cut back by 0 bases and J by 3 bases. As DNA, the CDR3 is TGTGCCAGCAGCGTAGGGGGACAGAAAGAGACCCAGTACTTC. It specifies CASSVGGQKETQYF.

This clonotype was seen many times. CDR3 nucleotide sequence: TGTGCCAGCAGTGTAGACGGACAGTTAAATGGCTACACCTTC. The encoded protein is CASSVDGQLNGYTF. V gene TRBV6-1 combines with J gene TRBJ1-2, with TRBD1 as a possible D gene (6 bases). Germline-derived CDR1 and CDR2 are MNHNS and SASEGT. This CDR3 has 14 residues. Deletions cut 4 bases from V and 6 bases from J, with 15 bases between.

This clonotype was seen a few times. This chain joins TRBV11-2 and TRBJ2-4; no firm D call. The V end lost 8 bases, the J end lost 2 bases, and 13 bases lay between the germline ends. The CDR3 consists of 14 residues. The germline V gene encodes CDR1 SGHAT and CDR2 FQNNGV. The CDR3 DNA reads as TGTGCCAGCCGAGGCTACAAGTCCAAAAACATTCAGTACTTC. Residues: CASRGYKSKNIQYF.

This clonotype was counted only a few times. The chain links TRBV5-6 to TRBJ1-6; possibly TRBD1 for D (5 bases). Germline V CDR1 and CDR2: SGHDT, YYEEEE. This CDR3 is built from 16 residues. V was cut by 4 bases and J by 3 bases, with 14 bases left in between. The CDR3 nucleotides are TGTGCCAGCAGCCTAAGGGAGGGGTACTATAATTCACCCCTCCACTTT. Translation: CASSLREGYYNSPLHF.

Many counts were recorded for this clonotype. In nucleotides, the CDR3 is TGCGCCAGCAGCTTGAACCAGGGATTGAACACTGAAGCTTTCTTT. Amino acid sequence: CASSLNQGLNTEAFF. The rearrangement uses TRBV5-1 and TRBJ1-1, with D tentatively TRBD1 (5 bases). Germline CDR1 is SGHRS and CDR2 is YFSETQ. V was pared by 1 base and J by 0 bases, with 10 bases between. The CDR3 is made up of 15 amino acids.

This clonotype was counted many times. The chain has TRBV20-1 and TRBJ1-1; D unclear. This CDR3 is 18 amino acids long. CDR1 and CDR2 from the germline V gene are DFQATT and SNEGSKA (reference sequence). DNA of the CDR3: TGCAGCCTAACGCCTATAACTCCTGACCTCTTCATGAACACTGAAGCTTTCTTT. Translating gives CSLTPITPDLFMNTEAFF.